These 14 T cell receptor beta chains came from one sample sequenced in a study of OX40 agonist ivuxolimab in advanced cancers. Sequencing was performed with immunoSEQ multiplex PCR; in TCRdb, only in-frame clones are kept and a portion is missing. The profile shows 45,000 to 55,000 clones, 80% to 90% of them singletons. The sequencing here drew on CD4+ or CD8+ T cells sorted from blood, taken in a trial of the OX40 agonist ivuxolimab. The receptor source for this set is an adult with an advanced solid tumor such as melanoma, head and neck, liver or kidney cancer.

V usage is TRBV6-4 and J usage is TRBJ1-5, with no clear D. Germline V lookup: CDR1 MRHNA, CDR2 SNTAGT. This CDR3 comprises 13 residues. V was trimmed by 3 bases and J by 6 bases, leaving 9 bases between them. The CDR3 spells CASSEESGQPQHF. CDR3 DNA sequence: TGTGCCAGCAGTGAAGAATCGGGTCAGCCCCAGCATTTT.

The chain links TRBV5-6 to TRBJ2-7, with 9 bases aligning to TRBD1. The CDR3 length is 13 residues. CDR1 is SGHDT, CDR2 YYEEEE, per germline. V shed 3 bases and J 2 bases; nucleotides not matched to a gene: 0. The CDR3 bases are TGTGCCAGCAGCTGGGACAGGGCCTACGAGCAGTACTTC. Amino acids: CASSWDRAYEQYF.

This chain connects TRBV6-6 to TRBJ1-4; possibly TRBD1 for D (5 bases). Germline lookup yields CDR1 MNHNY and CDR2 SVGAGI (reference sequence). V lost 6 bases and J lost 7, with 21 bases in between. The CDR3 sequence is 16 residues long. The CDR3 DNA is TGTGCCAGCAGGCCTCCCCCGGGGCCCTTGGGTGAAAAACTGTTTTTT. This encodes CASRPPPGPLGEKLFF.

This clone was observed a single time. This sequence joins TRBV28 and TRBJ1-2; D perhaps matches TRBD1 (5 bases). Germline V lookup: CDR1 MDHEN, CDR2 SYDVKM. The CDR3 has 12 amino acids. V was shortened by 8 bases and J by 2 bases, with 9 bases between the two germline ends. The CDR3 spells CASEGPNYGYTF. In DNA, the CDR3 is TGTGCCAGCGAGGGACCAAACTATGGCTACACCTTC.

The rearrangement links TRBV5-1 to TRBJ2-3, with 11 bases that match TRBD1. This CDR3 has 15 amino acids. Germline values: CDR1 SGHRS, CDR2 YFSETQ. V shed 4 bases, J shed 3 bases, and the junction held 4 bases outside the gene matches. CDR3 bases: TGCGCCAGCAGCACCGGGACAGGGGGGACAGATACGCAGTATTTT. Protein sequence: CASSTGTGGTDTQYF.

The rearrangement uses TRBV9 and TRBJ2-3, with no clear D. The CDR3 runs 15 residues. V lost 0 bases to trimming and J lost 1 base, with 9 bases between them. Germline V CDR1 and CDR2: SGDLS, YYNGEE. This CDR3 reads CASSVGGWGTDTQYF. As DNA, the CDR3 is TGTGCCAGCAGCGTAGGGGGATGGGGCACAGATACGCAGTATTTT.

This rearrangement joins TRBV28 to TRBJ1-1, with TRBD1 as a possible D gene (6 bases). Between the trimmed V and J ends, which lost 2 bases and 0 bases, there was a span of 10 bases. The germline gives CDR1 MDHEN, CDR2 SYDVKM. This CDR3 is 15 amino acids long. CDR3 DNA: TGTGCCAGCAGTTTACGGGGGGCGTTGAACACTGAAGCTTTCTTT. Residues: CASSLRGALNTEAFF.

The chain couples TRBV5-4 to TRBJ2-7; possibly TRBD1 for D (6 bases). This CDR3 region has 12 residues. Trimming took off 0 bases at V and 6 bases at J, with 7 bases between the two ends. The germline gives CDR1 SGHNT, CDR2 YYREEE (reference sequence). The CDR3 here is CASSLDRAEQYF. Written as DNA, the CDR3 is TGTGCCAGCAGCTTGGACAGGGCCGAGCAGTACTTC.

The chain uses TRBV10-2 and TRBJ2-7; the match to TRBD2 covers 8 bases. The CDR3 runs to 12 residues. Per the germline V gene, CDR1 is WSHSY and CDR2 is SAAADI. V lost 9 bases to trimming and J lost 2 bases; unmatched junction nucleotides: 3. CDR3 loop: CARLAVPYEQYF. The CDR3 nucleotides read TGCGCCAGACTAGCGGTCCCCTACGAGCAGTACTTC.

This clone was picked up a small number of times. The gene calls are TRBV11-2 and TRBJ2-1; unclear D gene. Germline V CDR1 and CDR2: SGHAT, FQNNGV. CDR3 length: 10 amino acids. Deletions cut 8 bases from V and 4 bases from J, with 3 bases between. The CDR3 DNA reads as TGTGCCAGCGCTTACAATGAGCAGTTCTTC. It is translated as CASAYNEQFF. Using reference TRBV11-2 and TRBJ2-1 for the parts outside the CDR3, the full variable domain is EAGVAQSPRYKIIEKRQSVAFWCNPISGHATLYWYQQILGQGPKLLIQFQNNGVVDDSQLPKDRFSAERLKGVDSTLKIQPAKLEDSAVYLCASAYNEQFFGPGTRLTVL.

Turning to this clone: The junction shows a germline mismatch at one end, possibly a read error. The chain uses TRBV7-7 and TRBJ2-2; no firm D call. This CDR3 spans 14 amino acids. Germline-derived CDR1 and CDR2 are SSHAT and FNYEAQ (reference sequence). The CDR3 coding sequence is TGTGCTAGCAGCTTAATGGCGAACACCGGGGAGCTGTTTTTT. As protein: CASSLMANTGELFF.

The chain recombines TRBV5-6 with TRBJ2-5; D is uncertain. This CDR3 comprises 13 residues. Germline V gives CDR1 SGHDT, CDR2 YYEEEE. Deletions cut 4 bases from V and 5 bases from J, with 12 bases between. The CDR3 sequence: CASSRRVTETQYF. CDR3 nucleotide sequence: TGTGCCAGCAGCCGAAGGGTAACGGAGACCCAGTACTTC.

In DNA, the CDR3 is TGTGCCAGCAGCCAAGAAGGGGTCGGCACGGGTACGCAGTATTTT. Translating it yields CASSQEGVGTGTQYF. The genes are TRBV4-2 and TRBJ2-3; weak D call: TRBD1 (5 bases). Looked up from germline, CDR1 is LGHNA and CDR2 is YNFKEQ. The CDR3 is 15 residues long. The V end was cut by 0 bases, the J end by 8 bases, with 15 bases between.

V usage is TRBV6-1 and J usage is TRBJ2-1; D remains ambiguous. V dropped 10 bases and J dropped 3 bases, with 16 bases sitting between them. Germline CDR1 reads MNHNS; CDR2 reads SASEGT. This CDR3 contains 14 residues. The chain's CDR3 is CATSVSTNYNEQFF. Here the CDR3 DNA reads TGTGCCACCTCGGTTTCAACAAACTACAATGAGCAGTTCTTC.